These 30 T cell receptor beta chains came from one sample sequenced in a study of Graves' ophthalmopathy and Graves' hyperthyroidism. The authors amplified TCR beta CDR3 regions from RNA transcripts. A first-round RT-PCR used HTBI primers, followed by a second-round multiplex PCR. A single record per CDR3 protein comes from TCRdb applying MiXCR to the multiplex PCR reads. Here the sample spans roughly 600,000 distinct CDR3 sequences, about 40% being singletons. Sequenced sample: peripheral blood or thyroid tissue (not recorded which). These receptors originate from an adult man with Graves' hyperthyroidism.

The chain carries TRBV6-1 and TRBJ1-2; maybe TRBD1 (5 bases). Per germline, CDR1 MNHNS and CDR2 SASEGT. The CDR3 spans 14 residues. The V gene lost 5 bases and the J gene lost 5 bases, with 15 bases spanning the gap. The CDR3 loop reads CASSFRDLSYGYTF. CDR3 nucleotides: TGTGCCAGCAGTTTCCGGGACCTCTCTTATGGCTACACCTTC.

This clonotype was seen repeatedly, ten times or more. This chain connects TRBV6-1 to TRBJ2-7; D not certain. Germline V gene data show CDR1 as MNHNS and CDR2 as SASEGT. V gave up 7 bases and J gave up 2 bases, with 9 bases separating them. The CDR3 length is 12 residues. The CDR3 coding sequence is TGTGCCAGCAAGGGATATACCTACGAGCAGTACTTC. Residues: CASKGYTYEQYF.

This clonotype was counted between two and nine times. The V and J genes are TRBV10-3 and TRBJ2-7; 8 positions agree with TRBD1. This CDR3 contains 14 residues. Germline trimming cut 6 bases from V and 5 bases from J; bases unmatched to any gene: 9. Germline lookup yields CDR1 ENHRY and CDR2 SYGVKD. The CDR3 DNA sequence: TGTGCCATCAGCCCATCAGGGGGCTTTGACGAGCAGTACTTC. Residues: CAISPSGGFDEQYF.

CDR3 nucleotide sequence: TGTGCCAGCAGCTTGACCTATGGCACAGATACGCAGTATTTT. It is translated as CASSLTYGTDTQYF. The V call is TRBV7-2, the J call TRBJ2-3; D gene uncertain. The CDR3 totals 14 residues. Per germline, CDR1 SGHTA and CDR2 FQGNSA. Trimming stripped 3 bases from V and 1 base from J, with 8 bases between.

The genes are TRBV19 and TRBJ2-3, with D tentatively TRBD2 (5 bases). V lost 5 bases to trimming and J lost 3 bases, with 6 bases between them. CDR1 LNHDA and CDR2 SQIVND come from the germline V gene (reference sequence). This CDR3 region has 12 residues. Here the CDR3 DNA reads TGTGCCAGTAGTGAGCGGACAGATACGCAGTATTTT. The encoded protein is CASSERTDTQYF.

This chain links TRBV7-9 with TRBJ2-3, with D unresolved. This CDR3 has 14 residues. Germline V gene data show CDR1 as SEHNR and CDR2 as FQNEAQ (reference sequence). V lost 6 bases and J 2 bases, leaving 12 bases between the germline ends. The CDR3: CASSLTPITDTQYF. The CDR3 bases are TGTGCCAGCAGTCTTACCCCAATCACAGATACGCAGTATTTT. Full variable domain (rest looked up from reference TRBV7-9 and TRBJ2-3): DTGVSQNPRHKITKRGQNVTFRCDPISEHNRLYWYRQTLGQGPEFLTYFQNEAQLEKSRLLSDRFSAERPKGSFSTLEIQRTEQGDSAMYLCASSLTPITDTQYFGPGTRLTVL.

The CDR3 sequence is CASSDRLAGVYEQYF. CDR3 coding DNA: TGCGCCAGCAGCGATCGACTAGCGGGAGTGTACGAGCAGTACTTC. The chain recombines TRBV10-1 with TRBJ2-7; 12 bases fit TRBD2. V was pared by 6 bases and J by 4 bases, with 7 bases of the junction left unmatched. This CDR3 comprises 15 residues. CDR1 is WNHNN, CDR2 SYGVQD, per germline (reference sequence).

The gene calls are TRBV7-8 and TRBJ1-6; TRBD1 agrees at 7 bases. The germline gives CDR1 SGHVS, CDR2 FQNEAQ. J gave up 6 bases and V 5 bases, and 10 bases lay outside the gene matches. This CDR3 is 16 amino acids long. DNA of the CDR3: TGTGCCAGCAGCCAACGACAGGGTCGTACTAATTCACCCCTCCACTTT. Its protein is CASSQRQGRTNSPLHF.

This clonotype has ten or more counts. This chain uses TRBV11-2 with TRBJ1-1; D unresolved. This CDR3 comprises 17 residues. V lost 3 bases, J lost 1 base, and 18 bases lay in between. Germline V gene data show CDR1 as SGHAT and CDR2 as FQNNGV. CDR3 nucleotides: TGTGCCAGCAGCTTTAAAGACTTCGGACGGCGGAACACTGAAGCTTTCTTT. This codes for CASSFKDFGRRNTEAFF.

The sample holds many counts of this clonotype. The rearrangement links TRBV5-1 to TRBJ2-7, with TRBD2 matching 15 bases. CDR3 length: 19 amino acids. From germline, CDR1 is SGHRS and CDR2 YFSETQ. Trimming removed 4 bases from V and 0 bases from J; junction bases left unmatched: 11. The CDR3 here is CASSTGLAGGPTNSYEQYF. For the CDR3, the DNA is TGCGCCAGCAGCACCGGACTAGCGGGAGGGCCGACTAACTCCTACGAGCAGTACTTC. Complete variable domain (other parts from reference TRBV5-1 and TRBJ2-7): KAGVTQTPRYLIKTRGQQVTLSCSPISGHRSVSWYQQTPGQGLQFLFEYFSETQRNKGNFPGRFSGRQFSNSRSEMNVSTLELGDSALYLCASSTGLAGGPTNSYEQYFGPGTRLTVT.

This clonotype was counted ten times or more. The V gene is TRBV20-1, the J gene TRBJ1-1; D gene uncertain. The CDR3 totals 11 residues. Germline V gene data show CDR1 as DFQATT and CDR2 as SNEGSKA (reference sequence). V was cut by 6 bases and J by 0 bases, with 5 bases left in between. The CDR3 sequence is CSAALNTEAFF. The CDR3 nucleotides read TGCAGTGCAGCGCTGAACACTGAAGCTTTCTTT.

This clonotype was seen many times. The V call is TRBV2, the J call TRBJ1-6; 9 bases line up with TRBD1. The V segment lost 6 bases and the J segment 9 bases; nucleotides outside the gene matches: 9. The CDR3 extends over 15 amino acids. In germline, CDR1 is SNHLY, CDR2 FYNNEI. This CDR3 reads CASRGAQGAGSPLHF. CDR3 coding DNA: TGTGCCAGCAGGGGAGCACAGGGGGCAGGTTCACCCCTCCACTTT.

In its sample, this clonotype was seen once. The V call is TRBV6-1, the J call TRBJ2-7; 9 bases agree with TRBD1. The length of the CDR3 is 15 residues. Per the germline V gene, CDR1 is MNHNS and CDR2 is SASEGT. V lost 3 bases, J lost 4 bases, and 7 bases stayed unmatched. The CDR3 region is CASSDLGTGLYEQYF. CDR3 coding DNA: TGTGCCAGCAGTGATCTCGGGACAGGGCTTTACGAGCAGTACTTC.

V and J are TRBV20-1 and TRBJ1-4; D unresolved. This CDR3 comprises 16 residues. The ends were cut back, 0 bases at V and 1 base at J, with 12 bases in the middle. The V gene's germline CDR1 is DFQATT and CDR2 SNEGSKA (reference sequence). For the CDR3, the DNA is TGCAGTGCTAGAGATCGTGGACGTGAAACTAATGAAAAACTGTTTTTT. Residues: CSARDRGRETNEKLFF.

In its sample, this clonotype was seen many times. The chain is built from TRBV5-1 and TRBJ1-6; D is ambiguous. Germline-derived CDR1 and CDR2 are SGHRS and YFSETQ. The CDR3 has 14 amino acids. Trimming removed 3 bases at V and 7 bases at J, with 11 bases between. CDR3 in amino acids: CASSSQVPNSPLHF. The DNA of the CDR3 is TGCGCCAGCAGCTCACAAGTACCGAATTCACCCCTCCACTTT.

The chain has TRBV6-5 and TRBJ2-7, with 8 bases aligning to TRBD2. CDR3 length equals 15 residues. The V gene end was trimmed by 6 bases and the J gene end by 1 base; junction bases not matched to a gene: 8. Germline V gene data show CDR1 as MNHEY and CDR2 as SVGAGI. CDR3 sequence reads: CASSPGGPRSYEQYF. The CDR3 nucleotides are TGTGCCAGCAGCCCGGGGGGGCCAAGGTCCTACGAGCAGTACTTC.

This clonotype was seen at least ten times. The chain joins TRBV20-1 to TRBJ1-5, with 7 positions matching TRBD1. Unmatched junction bases numbered 7, after V lost 6 bases and J lost 5 bases. The V gene's germline CDR1 is DFQATT and CDR2 SNEGSKA (reference sequence). The CDR3 is 13 residues long. DNA for the CDR3: TGCAGTGCCACCGACAGGGTTTATCAGCCCCAGCATTTT. Translating it yields CSATDRVYQPQHF.

This clonotype was seen many times. This chain uses TRBV10-3 with TRBJ1-1, with 9 nucleotides matching TRBD1. Germline CDR1 and CDR2: ENHRY and SYGVKD. This CDR3 region has 15 residues. With V trimmed by 4 bases and J by 4 bases, 7 bases remained unmatched. The DNA for the CDR3 is TGTGCCATCAGTGGGGACAGGGAGAGAGGCACTGAAGCTTTCTTT. Residues: CAISGDRERGTEAFF.

The V and J genes are TRBV19 and TRBJ1-1; D not certain. CDR3 length: 17 residues. V shed 7 bases and J shed 0 bases, with 21 bases lying between them. From germline, CDR1 is LNHDA and CDR2 SQIVND (reference sequence). The CDR3 region has the DNA TGTGCCAGTACCCCCCACTCCGGCGGATTCATGAACACTGAAGCTTTCTTT. Residues: CASTPHSGGFMNTEAFF.

There are a few counts of this clonotype. V and J are TRBV20-1 and TRBJ2-7; possibly TRBD2 for D (6 bases). Germline V gene data show CDR1 as DFQATT and CDR2 as SNEGSKA (reference sequence). There are 15 residues in the CDR3. The V gene lost 0 bases and the J gene lost 4 bases, with 16 bases spanning the gap. Here the CDR3 DNA reads TGCAGTGCTAGAGATCAAGGCGGGGTGAGGTACGAGCAGTACTTC. Residues: CSARDQGGVRYEQYF.

This sequence joins TRBV5-4 and TRBJ2-7; tentatively, D is TRBD1 (5 bases). The V gene's germline CDR1 is SGHNT and CDR2 YYREEE (reference sequence). V was shortened by 3 bases and J by 5 bases, with 15 bases between the two germline ends. The CDR3 length is 14 residues. CDR3 amino acids: CASSSQGSHHEQYF. The DNA for the CDR3 is TGTGCCAGCAGCTCCCAGGGATCCCACCACGAGCAGTACTTC.

This clonotype turned up a few times. The chain is built from TRBV2 and TRBJ1-5; D is ambiguous. Per the germline V gene, CDR1 is SNHLY and CDR2 is FYNNEI. This CDR3 region has 12 residues. CDR3 loop: CARDRASQPQHF. In nucleotides, the CDR3 is TGTGCTAGAGATAGGGCCAGTCAGCCCCAGCATTTT.

In this sample, this clonotype turned up a few times. The chain couples TRBV13 to TRBJ1-4, with no clear D. Trimming shortened V by 3 bases and J by 4 bases, and 6 bases separated the two germline ends. The CDR3 runs 13 residues. Germline lookup yields CDR1 PRHDT and CDR2 FYEKMQ (reference sequence). The CDR3 nucleotides are TGTGCCAGCAGCTTGGACTTTAATGAAAAACTGTTTTTT. This translates into CASSLDFNEKLFF.

The chain carries TRBV5-4 and TRBJ1-1; tentatively, D is TRBD1 (5 bases). Trimming left V 3 bases short and J 7 bases short, with 16 bases between. This CDR3 is 14 amino acids long. Germline loops: CDR1 SGHNT, CDR2 YYREEE (reference sequence). The CDR3 reads CASSSSRGWDEAFF. In DNA form, the CDR3 reads TGTGCCAGCAGCTCCTCACGGGGGTGGGATGAAGCTTTCTTT.

This clonotype is a singleton in its sample. Germline is not matched at one junction end, which may reflect a read error. The J gene is TRBJ2-2, the V gene TRBV2; D uncertain. CDR3 length: 16 amino acids. The germline V gene has CDR1 SNHLY and CDR2 FYNNEI. The CDR3 coding sequence is TGCGCCAGCAGCATCTCGGCTGGGGAAGAGACCGGGGAGCTGTTTTTT. It is translated as CASSISAGEETGELFF.

This clonotype was detected ten times or more. The chain links TRBV5-6 to TRBJ2-7; D is possibly TRBD1 (6 bases). The germline gives CDR1 SGHDT, CDR2 YYEEEE. The CDR3 contains 16 residues. V shed 0 bases and J shed 2 bases, with 15 bases lying between them. CDR3 coding DNA: TGTGCCAGCAGCTTGGTTCCGACAGGACCACCCTACGAGCAGTACTTC. Translating gives CASSLVPTGPPYEQYF.

In its sample, this clonotype was seen many times. The chain combines TRBV11-2 with TRBJ2-7, with TRBD1 matching 7 bases. With 1 base clipped from V and 6 bases from J, the junction kept 6 bases outside the gene matches. Germline V gene sequence: CDR1 SGHAT, CDR2 FQNNGV. There are 14 residues in the CDR3. The CDR3 protein is CASSLGVGGGEQYF. CDR3 nucleotide sequence: TGTGCCAGCAGCTTAGGGGTAGGGGGCGGCGAGCAGTACTTC.

The chain joins TRBV18 to TRBJ1-4; perhaps TRBD1 as D (5 bases). V gave up 0 bases and J gave up 3 bases, with 5 bases separating them. Germline V gives CDR1 KGHSH, CDR2 LQKENI. The CDR3 has 14 residues. DNA of the CDR3: TGTGCCAGCTCACCACCGGGGGCTAATGAAAAACTGTTTTTT. Translated: CASSPPGANEKLFF. Variable domain in full (rest from reference TRBV18 and TRBJ1-4): NAGVMQNPRHLVRRRGQEARLRCSPMKGHSHVYWYRQLPEEGLKFMVYLQKENIIDESGMPKERFSAEFPKEGPSILRIQQVVRGDSAAYFCASSPPGANEKLFFGSGTQLSVL.

The chain is built from TRBV28 and TRBJ1-1; 7 nucleotides line up with TRBD1. Germline trimming cut 11 bases from V and 9 bases from J; bases unmatched to any gene: 15. The CDR3 sequence is 13 residues long. Germline-derived CDR1 and CDR2 are MDHEN and SYDVKM. The CDR3 nucleotides are TGTGCCGCTCAGGGGGGGCCTCAACAAAAAGCTTTCTTT. Amino acids: CAAQGGPQQKAFF.

This clonotype was observed many times. The gene calls are TRBV2 and TRBJ2-2, with 11 bases that match TRBD2. V shed 4 bases and J 5 bases; nucleotides not matched to a gene: 0. The CDR3 sequence is 14 residues long. Germline-derived CDR1 and CDR2 are SNHLY and FYNNEI. CDR3 DNA sequence: TGTGCCAGCAGTGGACTAGCGGGAACCGGGGAGCTGTTTTTT. This encodes CASSGLAGTGELFF.